This T cell receptor (beta chain) is from a study of CD8+CD57+ T cells in acquired aplastic anemia. Whole-study context: Sorted CD4+ and CD8+ cell DNA averaged roughly 3.2 ug.

Individuals selected for sequencing had exhibited CD8+CD57+ cell expansion on flow cytometry. According to the study, genomic DNA was the template for TCR beta VDJ and CDR3 profiling. Using its own MiXCR run on the reads, TCRdb lists one record per CDR3 protein. The sample yields under 250,000 distinct CDR3 sequences, roughly two thirds seen once. The germline CDR1 and CDR2 sequences are KGHDR and SFDVKD. The CDR3 is 16 residues long. Trimming shortened V by 3 bases and J by 7 bases, and 21 bases separated the two germline ends. The TCR originated in a human donor with aplastic anemia. What was sequenced was sorted CD4+, CD8+, or CD8+CD57+ T cells (not recorded which) from PBMCs. The chain carries TRBV24-1 and TRBJ2-7; D might be TRBD1 (5 bases). CDR3: CATSDPLTVAEEEQYF. As DNA, the CDR3 is TGTGCCACCAGTGATCCGCTGACAGTGGCCGAAGAGGAGCAGTACTTC.